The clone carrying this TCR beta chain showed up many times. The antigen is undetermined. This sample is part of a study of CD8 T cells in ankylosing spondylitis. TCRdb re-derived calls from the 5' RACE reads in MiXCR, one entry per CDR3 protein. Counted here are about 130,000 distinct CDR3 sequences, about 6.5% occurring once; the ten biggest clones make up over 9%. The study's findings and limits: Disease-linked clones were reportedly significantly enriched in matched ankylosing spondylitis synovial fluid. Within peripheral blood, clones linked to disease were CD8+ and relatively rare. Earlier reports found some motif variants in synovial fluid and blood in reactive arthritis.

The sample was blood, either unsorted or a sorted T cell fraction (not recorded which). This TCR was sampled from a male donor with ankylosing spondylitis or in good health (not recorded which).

The chain's CDR3 is CASSWSSGLGSSYNEQFF. The DNA for the CDR3 is TGTGCCAGCAGTTGGTCTAGCGGGTTGGGGAGCTCCTACAATGAGCAGTTCTTC. The rearrangement links TRBV28 to TRBJ2-1; 8 bases map to TRBD2. Germline trimming cut 4 bases from V and 0 bases from J; bases unmatched to any gene: 11. The CDR3 totals 18 residues. From germline, CDR1 is MDHEN and CDR2 SYDVKM. The full variable domain, with the rest looked up from reference TRBV28 and TRBJ2-1, is DVKVTQSSRYLVKRTGEKVFLECVQDMDHENMFWYRQDPGLGLRLIYFSYDVKMKEKGDIPEGYSVSREKKERFSLILESASTNQTSMYLCASSWSSGLGSSYNEQFFGPGTRLTVL.